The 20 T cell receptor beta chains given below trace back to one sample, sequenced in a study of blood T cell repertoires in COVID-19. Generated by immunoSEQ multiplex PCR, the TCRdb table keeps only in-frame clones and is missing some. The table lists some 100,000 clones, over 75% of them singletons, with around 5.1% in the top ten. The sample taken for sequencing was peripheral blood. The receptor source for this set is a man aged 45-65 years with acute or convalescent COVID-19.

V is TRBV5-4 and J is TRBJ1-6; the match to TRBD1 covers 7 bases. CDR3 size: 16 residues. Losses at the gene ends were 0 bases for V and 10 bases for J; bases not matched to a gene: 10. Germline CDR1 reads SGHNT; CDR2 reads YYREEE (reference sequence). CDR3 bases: TGTGCCAGCAGCTTGGTCACAGGGGCCGGCCGGTCACCCCTCCACTTT. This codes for CASSLVTGAGRSPLHF. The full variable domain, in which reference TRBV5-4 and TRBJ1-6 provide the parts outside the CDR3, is ETGVTQSPTHLIKTRGQQVTLRCSSQSGHNTVSWYQQALGQGPQFIFQYYREEENGRGNFPPRFSGLQFPNYSSELNVNALELDDSALYLCASSLVTGAGRSPLHFGNGTRLTVT.

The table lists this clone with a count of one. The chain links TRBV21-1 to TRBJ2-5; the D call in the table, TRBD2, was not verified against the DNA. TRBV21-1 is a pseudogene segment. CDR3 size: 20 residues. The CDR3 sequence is CASNTEPGLAGVGSQETQYF. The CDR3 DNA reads TGTGCCAGCAACACCGAACCGGGACTAGCGGGAGTAGGGAGCCAAGAGACCCAGTACTTC.

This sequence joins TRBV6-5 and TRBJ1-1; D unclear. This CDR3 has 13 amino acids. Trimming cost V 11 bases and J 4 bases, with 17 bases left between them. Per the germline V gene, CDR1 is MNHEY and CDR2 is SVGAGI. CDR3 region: CAVHPAGVTEAFF. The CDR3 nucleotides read TGTGCCGTCCACCCGGCAGGCGTCACTGAAGCTTTCTTT.

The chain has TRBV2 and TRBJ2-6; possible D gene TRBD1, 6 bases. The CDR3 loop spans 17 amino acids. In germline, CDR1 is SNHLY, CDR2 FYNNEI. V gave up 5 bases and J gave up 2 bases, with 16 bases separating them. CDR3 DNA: TGTGCCAGCAGTATTACAGGGACCCTCACTGGGGCCAACGTCCTGACTTTC. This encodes CASSITGTLTGANVLTF. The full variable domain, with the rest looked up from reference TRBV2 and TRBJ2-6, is EPEVTQTPSHQVTQMGQEVILRCVPISNHLYFYWYRQILGQKVEFLVSFYNNEISEKSEIFDDQFSVERPDGSNFTLKIRSTKLEDSAMYFCASSITGTLTGANVLTFGAGSRLTVL.

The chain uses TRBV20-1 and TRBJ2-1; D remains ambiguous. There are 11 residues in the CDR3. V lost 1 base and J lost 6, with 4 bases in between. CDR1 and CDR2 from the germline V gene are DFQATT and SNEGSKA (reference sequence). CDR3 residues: CSARAFNEQFF. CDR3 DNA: TGCAGTGCTAGAGCGTTCAATGAGCAGTTCTTC.

The CDR3 DNA reads as TGTGCCAGCGGCCGCGGGGGGAACACAGATACGCAGTATTTT. Its translation is CASGRGGNTDTQYF. This sequence joins TRBV3-1 (or the pseudogene TRBV3-2) and TRBJ2-3; 8 nucleotides match TRBD2. Germline CDR1 and CDR2: LGHDT and YNNKEL (reference sequence). The CDR3 length is 14 residues. V shed 8 bases and J 2 bases; nucleotides not matched to a gene: 6.

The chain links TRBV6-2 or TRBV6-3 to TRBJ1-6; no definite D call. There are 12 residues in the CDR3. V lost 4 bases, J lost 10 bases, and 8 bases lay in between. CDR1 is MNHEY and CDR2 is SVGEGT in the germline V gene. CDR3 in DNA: TGTGCCAGCAGTTCGAGTGAGTCACCCCTCCACTTT. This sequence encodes CASSSSESPLHF.

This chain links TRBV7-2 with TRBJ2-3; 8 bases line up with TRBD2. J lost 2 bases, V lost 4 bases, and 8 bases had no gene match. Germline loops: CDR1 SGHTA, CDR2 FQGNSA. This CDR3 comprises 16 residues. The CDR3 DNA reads TGTGCCAGCAGCTCGGGGGGGCTAGCGGCCACAGATACGCAGTATTTT. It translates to CASSSGGLAATDTQYF. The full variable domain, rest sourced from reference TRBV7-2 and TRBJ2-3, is GAGVSQSPSNKVTEKGKDVELRCDPISGHTALYWYRQSLGQGLEFLIYFQGNSAPDKSGLPSDRFSAERTGGSVSTLTIQRTQQEDSAVYLCASSSGGLAATDTQYFGPGTRLTVL.

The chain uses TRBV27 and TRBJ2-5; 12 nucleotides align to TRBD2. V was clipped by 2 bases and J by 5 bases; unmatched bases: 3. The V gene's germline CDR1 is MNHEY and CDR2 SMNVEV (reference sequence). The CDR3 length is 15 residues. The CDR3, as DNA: TGTGCCAGCAGTTTACTCGGGACTAGCGGGGAGACCCAGTACTTC. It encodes CASSLLGTSGETQYF.

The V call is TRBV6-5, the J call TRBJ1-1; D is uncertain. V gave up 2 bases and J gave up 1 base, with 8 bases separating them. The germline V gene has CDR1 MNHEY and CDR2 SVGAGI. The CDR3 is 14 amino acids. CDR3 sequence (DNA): TGTGCCAGCAGTTACGAGGGTTGGAACACTGAAGCTTTCTTT. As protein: CASSYEGWNTEAFF.

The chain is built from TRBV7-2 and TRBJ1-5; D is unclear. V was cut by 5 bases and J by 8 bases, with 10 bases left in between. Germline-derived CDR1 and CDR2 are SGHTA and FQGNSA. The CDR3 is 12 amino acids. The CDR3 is CASSRGLEPQHF. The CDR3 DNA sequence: TGTGCCAGCAGCCGCGGTTTAGAGCCCCAGCATTTT.

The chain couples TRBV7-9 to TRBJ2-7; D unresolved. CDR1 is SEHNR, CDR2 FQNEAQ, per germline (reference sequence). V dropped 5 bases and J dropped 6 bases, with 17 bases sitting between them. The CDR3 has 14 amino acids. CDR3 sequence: CASSPSAREAEQYF. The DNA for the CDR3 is TGTGCCAGCAGCCCTTCCGCCCGAGAGGCCGAGCAGTACTTC.

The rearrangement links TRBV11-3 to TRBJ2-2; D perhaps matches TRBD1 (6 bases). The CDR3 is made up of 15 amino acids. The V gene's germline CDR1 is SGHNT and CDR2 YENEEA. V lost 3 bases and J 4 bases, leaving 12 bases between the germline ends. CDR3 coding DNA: TGTGCCAGCAGCTTTGTGGGGGCGGGCACCGGGGAGCTGTTTTTT. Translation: CASSFVGAGTGELFF.

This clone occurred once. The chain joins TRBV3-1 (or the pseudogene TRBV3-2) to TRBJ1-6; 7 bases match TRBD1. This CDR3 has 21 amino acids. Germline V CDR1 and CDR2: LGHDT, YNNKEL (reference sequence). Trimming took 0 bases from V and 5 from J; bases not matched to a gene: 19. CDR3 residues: CASSQERADRARLYHNSPLHF. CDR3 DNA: TGTGCCAGCAGCCAAGAACGTGCAGACAGGGCGCGCTTATATCATAATTCACCCCTCCACTTT.

The CDR3 nucleotides read TGTGCCTGGAGTCCATCGCTCCTAGCGGATCCCTACGAGCAGTACTTC. As protein: CAWSPSLLADPYEQYF. The chain recombines TRBV30 with TRBJ2-7; 7 bases align to TRBD2. V trimming: 2 bases; J trimming: 2 bases; junction bases outside the gene matches: 12. The CDR3 contains 16 residues. Germline V gives CDR1 GTSNPN, CDR2 SVGIG (reference sequence).

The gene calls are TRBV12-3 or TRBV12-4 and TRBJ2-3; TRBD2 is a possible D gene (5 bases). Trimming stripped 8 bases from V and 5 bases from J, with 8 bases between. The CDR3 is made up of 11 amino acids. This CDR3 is CASGSRDTQYF. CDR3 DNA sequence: TGTGCCAGCGGGAGTAGAGATACGCAGTATTTT.

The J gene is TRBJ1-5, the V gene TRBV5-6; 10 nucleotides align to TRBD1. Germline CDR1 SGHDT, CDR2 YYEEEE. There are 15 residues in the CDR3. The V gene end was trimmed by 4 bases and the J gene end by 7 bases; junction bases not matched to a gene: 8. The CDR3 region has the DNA TGTGCCAGCAGCACCCTGACAGGGGGCGAACAGCCCCAGCATTTT. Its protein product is CASSTLTGGEQPQHF.

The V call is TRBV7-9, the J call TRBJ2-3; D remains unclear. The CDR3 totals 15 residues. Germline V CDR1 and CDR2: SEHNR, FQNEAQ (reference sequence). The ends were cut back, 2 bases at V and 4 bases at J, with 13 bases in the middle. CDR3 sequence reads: CASSLLDQPADTQYF. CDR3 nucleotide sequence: TGTGCCAGCAGCTTACTAGATCAACCGGCAGATACGCAGTATTTT.

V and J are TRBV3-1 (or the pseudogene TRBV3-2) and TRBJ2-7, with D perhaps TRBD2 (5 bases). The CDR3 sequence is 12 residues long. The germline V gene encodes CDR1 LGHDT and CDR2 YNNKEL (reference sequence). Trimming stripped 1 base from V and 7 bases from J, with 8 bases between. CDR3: CASSQVGLEQYF. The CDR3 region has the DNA TGTGCCAGCAGCCAAGTTGGACTTGAGCAGTACTTC.

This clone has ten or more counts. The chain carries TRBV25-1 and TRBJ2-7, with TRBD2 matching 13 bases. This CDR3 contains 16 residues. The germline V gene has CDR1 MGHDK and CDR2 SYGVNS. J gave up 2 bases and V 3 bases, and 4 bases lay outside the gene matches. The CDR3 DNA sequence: TGTGCCAGCAGTGAGAGACTAGCGGGAGGTCCCTACGAGCAGTACTTC. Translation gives CASSERLAGGPYEQYF.